Below are 25 T cell receptor beta chains sequenced from a single sample in a study of blood T cell repertoires in COVID-19. Assay: immunoSEQ multiplex PCR; the TCRdb copy retains only in-frame clones and omits some. Of just under 350,000 clones listed, about 86% are singletons. Sequencing was performed on peripheral blood. Source of these receptors: a man aged 25-40 years with active or convalescent COVID-19.

The chain carries TRBV7-9 and TRBJ2-5; 8 bases are shared with TRBD1. CDR1 is SEHNR, CDR2 FQNEAQ, per germline (reference sequence). Unmatched junction bases numbered 7, after V lost 5 bases and J lost 5 bases. The CDR3 extends over 14 amino acids. CDR3 nucleotide sequence: TGTGCCAGCAGCGAGCAGGGGGCGGGGGAGACCCAGTACTTC. As protein: CASSEQGAGETQYF.

This clone was seen at least ten times. The rearrangement joins TRBV5-1 to TRBJ1-6; D is ambiguous. The ends were cut back, 0 bases at V and 8 bases at J, with 12 bases in the middle. From germline, CDR1 is SGHRS and CDR2 YFSETQ. The CDR3 has 15 amino acids. For the CDR3, the DNA is TGCGCCAGCAGCTTGGGAGCAGGAAAGTATTCACCCCTCCACTTT. This translates into CASSLGAGKYSPLHF.

V usage is TRBV2 and J usage is TRBJ1-1; 7 bases map to TRBD1. Germline lookup yields CDR1 SNHLY and CDR2 FYNNEI. Trimming cost V 6 bases and J 0 bases; bases outside gene matches: 7. This CDR3 contains 15 residues. CDR3 sequence reads: CASRDRDRLNTEAFF. Written as DNA, the CDR3 is TGTGCCAGCAGAGACAGGGACCGACTGAACACTGAAGCTTTCTTT.

The genes are TRBV4-1 and TRBJ1-1, with D possibly TRBD1 on 5 matching bases. V lost 1 base and J lost 1, with 22 bases in between. Germline V CDR1 and CDR2: MGHRA, YSYEKL. CDR3 length: 19 residues. CDR3 region: CASSQGGRGSLFENTEAFF. The DNA of the CDR3 is TGCGCCAGCAGCCAAGGGGGCCGAGGCAGCCTTTTCGAGAACACTGAAGCTTTCTTT.

This chain joins TRBV30 and TRBJ2-3, with 11 bases that match TRBD2. The junction had 4 bases not matched to a gene; V was cut back by 1 base and J by 7 bases. Germline V CDR1 and CDR2: GTSNPN, SVGIG (reference sequence). The CDR3 spans 14 residues. CDR3 loop: CAWSGLAGGNTQYF. CDR3 DNA sequence: TGTGCCTGGAGTGGTCTAGCGGGAGGAAATACGCAGTATTTT.

The rearrangement uses TRBV15 and TRBJ2-3, with D uncertain. The ends were cut back, 5 bases at V and 0 bases at J, with 6 bases in the middle. CDR1 is LNHNV, CDR2 YYDKDF, per germline (reference sequence). This CDR3 is built from 13 residues. The CDR3 nucleotides read TGTGCCACCAGCGAAACTAGCACAGATACGCAGTATTTT. It translates to CATSETSTDTQYF.

J is TRBJ2-3 and V is TRBV7-3; D call uncertain. The germline gives CDR1 SGHTA, CDR2 FQGTGA. V was clipped by 1 base and J by 4 bases, with 15 bases between them. CDR3 length equals 16 residues. DNA of the CDR3: TGTGCCAGCAGCTTAAGGTCCCCCGACATGGCAGATACGCAGTATTTT. Translation: CASSLRSPDMADTQYF. Together with reference TRBV7-3 and TRBJ2-3, the CDR3 gives the full variable domain: GAGVSQTPSNKVTEKGKYVELRCDPISGHTALYWYRQSLGQGPEFLIYFQGTGAADDSGLPNDRFFAVRPEGSVSTLKIQRTERGDSAVYLCASSLRSPDMADTQYFGPGTRLTVL.

The V gene is TRBV27, the J gene TRBJ2-1, with 14 bases that match TRBD2. Trimming at V came to 6 bases and at J to 15 bases, leaving 16 bases not matched to a gene. Per germline, CDR1 MNHEY and CDR2 SMNVEV (reference sequence). This CDR3 is built from 16 residues. CDR3 coding DNA: TGTGCCAGCAGCCCCACAGGACTAGCGGGAGGACCACCCGGGTTCTTC. Amino acid sequence: CASSPTGLAGGPPGFF.

The CDR3 here is CATSDVTGGTGELFF. The CDR3 DNA reads as TGTGCCACCAGTGATGTGACAGGCGGCACCGGGGAGCTGTTTTTT. The J gene is TRBJ2-2, the V gene TRBV24-1; the D gene is possibly TRBD1 (6 bases). The CDR3 runs to 15 residues. The V end lost 3 bases, the J end lost 4 bases, and 11 bases lay between the germline ends. CDR1 is KGHDR, CDR2 SFDVKD, per germline.

With regard to this clone: The junction shows a germline mismatch at one end, possibly a read error. CDR3 bases: TGTGCCAGCAGCCCCTGGCCATCTGAAAAACTAGTTTTT. This encodes CASSPWPSEKLVF. The chain is built from TRBV7-2 and TRBJ1-4; no reliable D call. Per the germline V gene, CDR1 is SGHTA and CDR2 is FQGNSA. This CDR3 has 13 amino acids.

This sequence joins TRBV3-1 (or the pseudogene TRBV3-2) and TRBJ1-2, with 7 bases fitting TRBD1. The CDR3 has 15 residues. Germline CDR1 reads LGHDT; CDR2 reads YNNKEL (reference sequence). J lost 4 bases, V lost 1 base, and 6 bases had no gene match. The CDR3 is CASSQARQGGYGYTF. CDR3 coding DNA: TGTGCCAGCAGCCAAGCCCGACAGGGTGGCTATGGCTACACCTTC.

By proportion, this clone is large. The V gene is TRBV21-1, the J gene TRBJ1-6; TRBD1, as called in the table, went unchecked against the DNA. TRBV21-1 is classified as a pseudogene. The CDR3 spans 15 residues. The CDR3 loop reads CASSNGDREYSPLHF. The CDR3 DNA reads as TGTGCCAGCAGCAATGGAGACAGGGAATATTCACCCCTCCACTTT.

The chain employs TRBV6-5 and TRBJ1-5, with 9 bases lining up with TRBD1. V lost 4 bases to trimming and J lost 7 bases; unmatched junction nucleotides: 8. Germline V CDR1 and CDR2: MNHEY, SVGAGI. The CDR3 runs 15 residues. CDR3 sequence reads: CASSWGTGSGQPQHF. In DNA form, the CDR3 reads TGTGCCAGCAGTTGGGGGACAGGGAGCGGGCAGCCCCAGCATTTT.

This clone was recorded once. The chain joins TRBV3-1 (or the pseudogene TRBV3-2) to TRBJ1-6; D is perhaps TRBD1 (6 bases). The CDR3 spans 17 residues. The germline V gene encodes CDR1 LGHDT and CDR2 YNNKEL (reference sequence). The V end lost 1 base, the J end lost 3 bases, and 13 bases lay between the germline ends. CDR3 sequence (DNA): TGTGCCAGCAGCCAAGTAGGGGGTAGTGGCTATAATTCACCCCTCCACTTT. Translation gives CASSQVGGSGYNSPLHF.

This rearrangement joins TRBV5-4 to TRBJ2-6; no firm D call. Germline CDR1 reads SGHNT; CDR2 reads YYREEE (reference sequence). The V end was cut by 0 bases, the J end by 2 bases, with 9 bases between. This CDR3 spans 16 amino acids. The CDR3 region has the DNA TGTGCCAGCAGCTTGGCCGGGTTGCCTGGGGCCAACGTCCTGACTTTC. Protein product: CASSLAGLPGANVLTF. The full variable domain, with the rest looked up from reference TRBV5-4 and TRBJ2-6, is ETGVTQSPTHLIKTRGQQVTLRCSSQSGHNTVSWYQQALGQGPQFIFQYYREEENGRGNFPPRFSGLQFPNYSSELNVNALELDDSALYLCASSLAGLPGANVLTFGAGSRLTVL.

The chain carries TRBV4-1 and TRBJ1-2, with 10 nucleotides matching TRBD1. The germline CDR1 and CDR2 sequences are MGHRA and YSYEKL. Trimming cost V 1 base and J 0 bases; bases outside gene matches: 11. CDR3 length: 19 residues. CDR3 DNA sequence: TGCGCCAGCAGCCAAGGAATATCTGCGGACAGGGGGGCTAACTATGGCTACACCTTC. Amino acids: CASSQGISADRGANYGYTF.

The chain carries TRBV3-1 (or the pseudogene TRBV3-2) and TRBJ2-5, with no clear D. Trimming shortened V by 1 base and J by 2 bases, and 5 bases separated the two germline ends. The CDR3 sequence is 13 residues long. Germline CDR1 reads LGHDT; CDR2 reads YNNKEL (reference sequence). CDR3 sequence (DNA): TGTGCCAGCAGCCAAGGCTATCAAGAGACCCAGTACTTC. Amino acids: CASSQGYQETQYF.

CDR3 coding DNA: TGTGCCAGCAGTCCTTTCTCGACAGGGCATGAGCAGTACTTC. Translating it yields CASSPFSTGHEQYF. The gene calls are TRBV28 and TRBJ2-7, with 7 bases lining up with TRBD1. Germline values: CDR1 MDHEN, CDR2 SYDVKM. CDR3 size: 14 residues. The V and J ends lost 5 bases and 7 bases, in that order; junction bases with no gene match: 11.

This clone occurred a few times. V is TRBV29-1 and J is TRBJ2-2, with D possibly being TRBD2 (6 bases). V lost 3 bases to trimming and J lost 5 bases, with 10 bases between them. Germline values: CDR1 SQVTM, CDR2 ANQGSEA. This CDR3 contains 13 residues. CDR3 DNA: TGCAGCGTTGATCAGGGAGGTACCGGGGAGCTGTTTTTT. Amino acid sequence: CSVDQGGTGELFF.

The J gene is TRBJ2-1, the V gene TRBV6-4; 8 positions agree with TRBD2. The germline CDR1 and CDR2 sequences are MRHNA and SNTAGT. The ends lost 2 bases at V and 8 bases at J; junction bases unmatched: 11. The CDR3 runs 16 residues. The DNA for the CDR3 is TGTGCCAGCAGTGACAGAGCGGGGGCCTCCGCGGATGAGCAGTTCTTC. This encodes CASSDRAGASADEQFF.

V and J are TRBV5-5 and TRBJ2-5; 11 bases map to TRBD2. This CDR3 has 14 amino acids. Germline V gives CDR1 SGHKS, CDR2 YYEKEE (reference sequence). The ends lost 4 bases at V and 7 bases at J; junction bases unmatched: 6. The CDR3 nucleotides read TGTGCCAGCAGCGGCGATAGCGGGGGGGGGACCCAGTACTTC. Amino acid sequence: CASSGDSGGGTQYF.

The chain uses TRBV9 and TRBJ1-4; D may be TRBD1 (5 bases). Trimming took off 2 bases at V and 10 bases at J, with 18 bases between the two ends. This CDR3 region has 15 residues. Germline assignment: CDR1 SGDLS and CDR2 YYNGEE. The CDR3 DNA reads as TGTGCCAGCAGCGTCAGGTGGGACGGGAGAGGAAAACTGTTTTTT. Translating gives CASSVRWDGRGKLFF.

The rearrangement uses TRBV19 and TRBJ1-5; no definite D call. Trimming left V 1 base short and J 0 bases short, with 7 bases between. The CDR3 totals 15 residues. The germline V gene encodes CDR1 LNHDA and CDR2 SQIVND (reference sequence). CDR3 loop: CASSIGQISNQPQHF. CDR3 nucleotides: TGTGCCAGTAGTATAGGGCAGATTAGCAATCAGCCCCAGCATTTT. The full variable domain, rest sourced from reference TRBV19 and TRBJ1-5, is DGGITQSPKYLFRKEGQNVTLSCEQNLNHDAMYWYRQDPGQGLRLIYYSQIVNDFQKGDIAEGYSVSREKKESFPLTVTSAQKNPTAFYLCASSIGQISNQPQHFGDGTRLSIL.

This clone came up a few times. This chain uses TRBV27 with TRBJ2-1; 7 nucleotides agree with TRBD2. This CDR3 comprises 17 residues. Per the germline V gene, CDR1 is MNHEY and CDR2 is SMNVEV (reference sequence). After removal of 5 bases from V and 3 bases from J, the junction contained 13 bases not matched to a gene. For the CDR3, the DNA is TGTGCCAGCAGTCCCCGGCCCGGAAGCGGGGTCTACAATGAGCAGTTCTTC. This encodes CASSPRPGSGVYNEQFF.

Only one count was recorded for this clone. The chain joins TRBV7-8 to TRBJ2-3, with 9 bases fitting TRBD2. From germline, CDR1 is SGHVS and CDR2 FQNEAQ. V trimming: 10 bases; J trimming: 7 bases; junction bases outside the gene matches: 15. This CDR3 has 15 residues. The CDR3 sequence: CAISSGGGAVYTQYF. As DNA, the CDR3 is TGTGCCATTTCGAGTGGCGGGGGGGCTGTATATACGCAGTATTTT.